This T cell receptor beta chain was recovered during a study of beta chain features in type 1 diabetes. cDNA synthesis used the whole RNA isolate, giving expressed TCRB sequences. An average near 3.57 million reads came from naive, central memory and regulatory T cell samples. The assay was immunoSEQ multiplex PCR, and TCRdb's table has in-frame clones only and misses some. The sample comprises 150,000 to 200,000 clones, less than 15% of which are singletons, and about 0.66% rests with the top ten. This clone was seen repeatedly, ten times or more. V was clipped by 0 bases and J by 3 bases; unmatched bases: 7. Germline CDR1 LGHNA, CDR2 YNFKEQ. The CDR3 runs 17 residues.

This sequence originates from a woman between 18 and 30 years old in good health. The chain uses TRBV4-2 and TRBJ2-1; 8 bases match TRBD2. Sample: central memory CD4+ T cells from blood. CDR3 loop: CASSQERRTSFYNEQFF. The CDR3 DNA follows: TGTGCCAGCAGCCAAGAGAGGCGGACTAGCTTCTACAATGAGCAGTTCTTC.